A selection of T cell receptor beta chains follows, all from one sample in a study of OX40 agonist ivuxolimab in advanced cancers. TCRdb's table, derived via immunoSEQ multiplex PCR, lists solely in-frame clones and lacks some. The sample lists 91,000 or so clones; 94% were seen once. The material was CD4+ or CD8+ T cells sorted from blood, obtained in a trial of the OX40 agonist ivuxolimab. These receptors originate from an adult with an advanced solid tumor such as melanoma, head and neck, liver or kidney cancer. Both conserved end residues are part of each CDR3. A D gene is named only where the DNA matches it firmly. Clone size is shown for a subset of rows, as once, few, many or a class of expanded clone.

clone_size | j_call | d_call | v_call | cdr3_aa | cdr3_nt
NA | TRBJ2-1 | TRBD1 | TRBV5-4 | CASSSRQGRKDEQFF | TGTGCCAGCAGCTCCCGACAGGGTAGGAAGGATGAGCAGTTCTTC
NA | TRBJ1-2 | NA | TRBV14 | CASSQENYGYTF | TGTGCCAGCAGCCAGGAGAACTATGGCTACACCTTC
once | TRBJ2-3 | TRBD2 | TRBV9 | CASSVRSSGGLSTDTQYF | TGTGCCAGCAGCGTAAGGTCTAGCGGGGGACTAAGCACAGATACGCAGTATTTT
NA | TRBJ2-5 | NA | TRBV27 | CASSKFNPNQETQYF | TGTGCCAGCAGCAAGTTCAACCCGAACCAAGAGACCCAGTACTTC
NA | TRBJ2-7 | NA | TRBV19 | CASSATGDNYEQYF | TGTGCCAGTAGTGCGACGGGGGACAACTACGAGCAGTACTTC
NA | TRBJ2-2 | NA | TRBV28 | CASRRSGTANTGELFF | TGTGCCAGCAGGCGATCCGGGACCGCGAACACCGGGGAGCTGTTTTTT
few | TRBJ1-5 | NA | TRBV10-3 | CAISDGFNQPQHF | TGTGCCATCAGCGACGGATTCAATCAGCCCCAGCATTTT
NA | TRBJ2-2 | TRBD2 | TRBV30 | CAWMGGLAGEGAGELFF | TGTGCCTGGATGGGAGGGCTAGCGGGAGAAGGAGCCGGGGAGCTGTTTTTT
NA | TRBJ2-1 | NA | TRBV29-1 | CSVRHEARGMEQFF | TGCAGCGTACGACACGAGGCCCGGGGTATGGAGCAGTTCTTC
NA | TRBJ1-6 | NA | TRBV27 | CASSLGAPRGPYNSPLHF | TGTGCCAGCAGTTTAGGGGCCCCCCGGGGGCCCTATAATTCACCCCTCCACTTT
once | TRBJ1-4 | NA | TRBV5-4 | CASSLRGVATNEKLFF | TGTGCCAGCAGCTTGAGAGGAGTTGCAACTAACGAAAAACTGTTTTTT
NA | TRBJ2-7 | NA | TRBV7-2 | CASSLSAQIYEQYF | TGTGCCAGCAGCTTATCGGCCCAGATCTACGAGCAGTACTTC
NA | TRBJ1-5 | NA | TRBV4-3 | CASSQVPGPNQPQHF | TGCGCCAGCAGCCAAGTACCGGGCCCCAATCAGCCCCAGCATTTT
once | TRBJ1-5 | NA | TRBV5-4 | CASSFQGWRNQPQHF | TGTGCCAGCAGCTTTCAGGGGTGGCGCAATCAGCCCCAGCATTTT
NA | TRBJ2-3 | NA | TRBV7-3 | CASSLREVTDTQYF | TGTGCCAGCAGCTTAAGGGAGGTCACAGATACGCAGTATTTT
NA | TRBJ1-1 | NA | TRBV7-9 | CASSRLQGMGNTEAFF | TGTGCCAGCAGCAGACTCCAGGGGATGGGGAACACTGAAGCTTTCTTT
NA | TRBJ2-5 | NA | TRBV7-7 | CASSPDRIQETQYF | TGTGCCAGCAGCCCCGACCGGATCCAAGAGACCCAGTACTTC
NA | TRBJ2-3 | TRBD2 | TRBV7-2 | CASSSLGLAGGPTDTQYF | TGTGCCAGCAGCTCTCTTGGACTAGCGGGAGGGCCAACAGATACGCAGTATTTT